This TCR beta chain was recovered during a study of T cells expressing NK-cell markers. The CDR3 length is 15 residues. Germline loops: CDR1 SGHAT, CDR2 FQNNGV. After re-calling the 5' RACE reads, TCRdb lists one entry per CDR3 protein, DNA absent. The specimen's table records some 390,000 distinct CDR3 sequences. The rearrangement joins TRBV11-2 to TRBJ2-4; TCRdb returns TRBD2, unconfirmable since there is no DNA. Sequences were obtained from blood T cells: a sorted CD56 or NKG2C T cell subset, CD4+ or CD8+ T cells, or bulk PBMC T cells (not recorded which). This TCR was sampled from a woman aged 45-59 years in good health. The CDR3 here is CASSGLRGVKNIQYF.